These 21 T cell receptor beta chains originate from one sample sequenced in a study of CD8+CD57+ T cells in acquired aplastic anemia. The template for TCR beta VDJ and CDR3 sequence profiling was genomic DNA. MiXCR, applied by TCRdb to the reads, yields one record per CDR3 protein. The repertoire holds 120,000 or so distinct CDR3 sequences, with nearly 40% as singletons. Patients sequenced had flow cytometry evidence of CD8+CD57+ cell expansion. Sequenced sample: sorted CD4+, CD8+, or CD8+CD57+ T cells (not recorded which) from PBMCs. These receptor sequences come from a human donor with aplastic anemia.

In the case of this clonotype: The junction departs from the called germline gene at one end, perhaps through a read error. The rearrangement joins TRBV10-3 to TRBJ2-3, with D perhaps matching TRBD1 or TRBD2 (6 bases each). The CDR3 runs 14 residues. From germline, CDR1 is ENHRY and CDR2 SYGVKD. CDR3 residues: CASSYLGGADTQYF. The CDR3 DNA follows: TGTGCCAGCAGTTACTTGGGGGGCGCAGATACGCAGTATTTT.

In its sample, this clonotype ranks as medium-sized. This chain uses TRBV7-6 with TRBJ1-6; D is undetermined. The V end lost 5 bases, the J end lost 8 bases, and 10 bases lay between the germline ends. Germline V CDR1 and CDR2: SGHVS, FNYEAQ. This CDR3 region has 13 residues. CDR3 sequence reads: CASSPREDSPLHF. The CDR3 nucleotides are TGTGCCAGCAGCCCTAGGGAGGATTCACCCCTCCACTTT.

This clonotype was seen repeatedly, ten times or more. This sequence joins TRBV6-1 and TRBJ2-3; 7 nucleotides match TRBD1. This CDR3 is 15 amino acids long. The V segment lost 5 bases and the J segment 5 bases; nucleotides outside the gene matches: 10. The germline CDR1 and CDR2 sequences are MNHNS and SASEGT. CDR3 nucleotide sequence: TGTGCCAGCAGTACAATCGACAGGGATGGAGATACGCAGTATTTT. Translation gives CASSTIDRDGDTQYF.

The table lists this clonotype with a few counts. CDR3 bases: TGTGCCAGCAGCTTGGTGGCCGGGGAGCTGTTTTTT. Translation gives CASSLVAGELFF. The chain links TRBV5-4 to TRBJ2-2; D remains unclear. The CDR3 loop spans 12 amino acids. The V end was cut by 0 bases, the J end by 6 bases, with 3 bases between. Germline CDR1 reads SGHNT; CDR2 reads YYREEE (reference sequence).

Many counts were recorded for this clonotype. The chain joins TRBV20-1 to TRBJ1-2; a possible D gene is TRBD1 (5 bases). CDR3 size: 13 residues. V was cut by 4 bases and J by 8 bases, with 17 bases left in between. Per germline, CDR1 DFQATT and CDR2 SNEGSKA (reference sequence). The CDR3 DNA follows: TGCAGTGCTACACCGACAGTAAAAGGCGGCTACACCTTC. This encodes CSATPTVKGGYTF.

There are many counts of this clonotype. This chain joins TRBV7-2 and TRBJ1-5; no definite D call. The germline V gene has CDR1 SGHTA and CDR2 FQGNSA. V was clipped by 6 bases and J by 4 bases, with 10 bases between them. The length of the CDR3 is 13 residues. CDR3 sequence reads: CASSMTANQPQHF. In DNA form, the CDR3 reads TGTGCCAGCAGTATGACGGCTAATCAGCCCCAGCATTTT.

V is TRBV11-2 and J is TRBJ2-7, with TRBD1 identical over 9 bases. V shed 6 bases and J 4 bases; nucleotides not matched to a gene: 4. The CDR3 is made up of 13 amino acids. In germline, CDR1 is SGHAT, CDR2 FQNNGV. The CDR3 region has the DNA TGTGCCAGCAGGTCCGGGACAGGGTACGAGCAGTACTTC. This gives the protein CASRSGTGYEQYF.

This clonotype was observed once. The chain carries TRBV7-9 and TRBJ1-2; 7 nucleotides match TRBD1. Germline V CDR1 and CDR2: SEHNR, FQNEAQ (reference sequence). The CDR3 is 13 amino acids. With V trimmed by 7 bases and J by 5 bases, 7 bases remained unmatched. CDR3 sequence: CASTRGTEYGYTF. CDR3 DNA: TGTGCCAGCACCCGAGGGACAGAGTATGGCTACACCTTC.

This clonotype was observed at least ten times. The chain recombines TRBV24-1 with TRBJ2-1, with D perhaps matching TRBD2 (6 bases). V lost 10 bases to trimming and J lost 1 base, with 16 bases between them. The length of the CDR3 is 15 residues. Germline assignment: CDR1 KGHDR and CDR2 SFDVKD. Written as DNA, the CDR3 is TGTGCCACTGCCGAGGAGGGTCGGTCCTACAATGAGCAGTTCTTC. Its translation is CATAEEGRSYNEQFF.

CDR3 residues: CSAHTGTGEGGYTF. The CDR3 region has the DNA TGCAGTGCTCATACAGGGACAGGGGAAGGTGGCTACACCTTC. J is TRBJ1-2 and V is TRBV20-1; 10 bases are shared with TRBD1. The CDR3 is 14 amino acids. Germline trimming cut 5 bases from V and 7 bases from J; bases unmatched to any gene: 10. Germline V gene data show CDR1 as DFQATT and CDR2 as SNEGSKA (reference sequence).

There are many counts of this clonotype. The rearrangement joins TRBV6-1 to TRBJ2-7, with D possibly being TRBD1 or TRBD2 (5 bases each). The germline V gene has CDR1 MNHNS and CDR2 SASEGT. Trimming removed 8 bases at V and 8 bases at J, with 13 bases between. The CDR3 has 11 amino acids. CDR3 sequence reads: CASVGWGQQYF. CDR3 sequence (DNA): TGTGCCAGCGTTGGCTGGGGACAGCAGTACTTC.

In this sample, this clonotype turned up many times. The V and J genes are TRBV7-2 and TRBJ1-2; 9 positions agree with TRBD1. This CDR3 is built from 14 residues. CDR1 and CDR2 (germline): SGHTA, FQGNSA. J gave up 8 bases and V 5 bases, and 9 bases lay outside the gene matches. The CDR3 DNA follows: TGTGCCAGCAGCATCCGCGGGACAGGGAACGGCTACACCTTC. It codes for CASSIRGTGNGYTF.

As to this clonotype: A much larger clone lies a single base off, so this may be a read error. The J gene is TRBJ1-1, the V gene TRBV5-8; D call uncertain. The CDR3 has 11 residues. Looked up from germline, CDR1 is SGHTS and CDR2 is YDEGEE. CDR3 region: CASSHETEVFF. The DNA of the CDR3 is TGTGCCAGCAGTCATGAAACTGAAGTTTTCTTT.

This clonotype was found many times. The V call is TRBV27, the J call TRBJ1-2; TRBD1 is a possible D gene (6 bases). V lost 6 bases, J lost 3 bases, and 17 bases lay in between. Germline values: CDR1 MNHEY, CDR2 SMNVEV (reference sequence). The CDR3 contains 15 residues. Written as DNA, the CDR3 is TGTGCCAGCAGGAGGGGGATGGACAGCGACTATGGCTACACCTTC. It translates to CASRRGMDSDYGYTF.

Concerning this clonotype: Just one base apart from a much larger clone, this may be a read error. J is TRBJ2-5 and V is TRBV13; the D gene is possibly TRBD2 (6 bases). Trimming pared 4 bases from V and 4 bases from J, leaving 10 bases between. This CDR3 has 13 amino acids. Germline V CDR1 and CDR2: PRHDT, FYEKMQ (reference sequence). The CDR3 region has the DNA TGTGCCAGCAGCTCCCCGGGACTAGAGACCCAGTACTTC. This translates into CASSSPGLETQYF.

The genes are TRBV6-5 and TRBJ2-5; 9 bases are shared with TRBD1. Germline CDR1 is MNHEY and CDR2 is SVGAGI. The V segment lost 2 bases and the J segment 5 bases; nucleotides outside the gene matches: 9. The CDR3 covers 16 residues. The CDR3 sequence: CASSYADRGSVETQYF. Here the CDR3 DNA reads TGTGCCAGCAGTTACGCCGACAGGGGGTCGGTGGAGACCCAGTACTTC.

This clonotype came up many times. This chain joins TRBV6-2 or TRBV6-3 and TRBJ1-2; tentatively, D is TRBD1 (5 bases). This CDR3 is 16 amino acids long. Trimming took 7 bases from V and 5 from J, leaving 23 bases between them. Germline CDR1 reads MNHEY; CDR2 reads SVGEGT. DNA of the CDR3: TGTGCCAGCACAAATCTGTCATTCAGGGTTGGATATGGCTACACCTTC. Protein product: CASTNLSFRVGYGYTF.

This clonotype was observed a few times. V gene TRBV5-1 combines with J gene TRBJ2-2; D is tentatively TRBD1 or TRBD2 (5 bases each). The CDR3 length is 15 residues. V was pared by 4 bases and J by 8 bases, with 18 bases between. In germline, CDR1 is SGHRS, CDR2 YFSETQ. CDR3 bases: TGCGCCAGCAGCCCTGGGACCGCGGCCGGGGGGGAGCTGTTTTTT. Its protein is CASSPGTAAGGELFF.

V is TRBV6-1 and J is TRBJ1-5; a possible D gene is TRBD1 (5 bases). Per germline, CDR1 MNHNS and CDR2 SASEGT. V lost 6 bases and J lost 1, with 10 bases in between. The CDR3 totals 14 residues. The CDR3 reads CASSIGQSNQPQHF. In DNA form, the CDR3 reads TGTGCCAGCAGCATAGGACAAAGCAATCAGCCCCAGCATTTT.

V usage is TRBV2 and J usage is TRBJ1-2; 7 bases are a match to TRBD1. Germline V CDR1 and CDR2: SNHLY, FYNNEI. Unmatched junction bases numbered 9, after V lost 8 bases and J lost 9 bases. The CDR3 extends over 12 amino acids. The CDR3 region has the DNA TGTGCCAGCGCCGGGACAGCGGGGCGCTACACCTTC. This gives the protein CASAGTAGRYTF.

Comment on this clonotype: A much larger clone lies one base from this, so it may be a read error. The chain couples TRBV5-1 to TRBJ2-1; D might be TRBD2 (5 bases). Trimming pared 3 bases from V and 9 bases from J, leaving 19 bases between. CDR1 is SGHRS, CDR2 YFSETQ, per germline. The CDR3 totals 15 residues. The CDR3 nucleotides are TGCGCCAGCAGCTCCAACATACTACGGGGTGCTGAGCAGTTCTTC. Residues: CASSSNILRGAEQFF. Full variable domain (remainder filled in from reference TRBV5-1 and TRBJ2-1): KAGVTQTPRYLIKTRGQQVTLSCSPISGHRSVSWYQQTPGQGLQFLFEYFSETQRNKGNFPGRFSGRQFSNSRSEMNVSTLELGDSALYLCASSSNILRGAEQFFGPGTRLTVL.